Below, 8 T cell receptor beta chains from the same sample are listed, as sequenced in a study of cytomegalovirus exposure and HLA in healthy donors. Both 60 Vbeta primers and 13 Jbeta primers went into the PCR. Measured with immunoSEQ multiplex PCR; TCRdb has only the in-frame clones, and not every one. Here the sample spans about 160,000 clones, roughly three quarters being singletons. The sequencing sample was made of PBMCs. The receptor source for this set is a young man in good health and CMV-seropositive.

The V call is TRBV27, the J call TRBJ1-2; 8 bases match TRBD1. This CDR3 is built from 13 residues. Germline V CDR1 and CDR2: MNHEY, SMNVEV (reference sequence). V shed 4 bases and J 8 bases; nucleotides not matched to a gene: 6. The CDR3 region is CASSSNRGGGYTF. In nucleotides, the CDR3 is TGTGCCAGCAGTTCCAACAGGGGGGGAGGCTACACCTTC.

The chain employs TRBV30 and TRBJ1-1, with D hard to call. The V gene's germline CDR1 is GTSNPN and CDR2 SVGIG (reference sequence). Trimming cost V 0 bases and J 7 bases, with 15 bases left between them. The CDR3 is 14 residues long. CDR3 coding DNA: TGTGCCTGGAGTGTACAAACAGCGGGGAATGAAGCTTTCTTT. This sequence encodes CAWSVQTAGNEAFF.

This sequence joins TRBV5-8 and TRBJ2-3; D might be TRBD2 (5 bases). Deletions cut 5 bases from V and 4 bases from J, with 8 bases between. CDR3 length: 12 amino acids. Per germline, CDR1 SGHTS and CDR2 YDEGEE. CDR3 coding DNA: TGTGCCAGCAGTCCGAGGGCAGATACGCAGTATTTT. Its protein is CASSPRADTQYF. Full variable domain (missing parts from reference TRBV5-8 and TRBJ2-3): EAGVTQSPTHLIKTRGQQATLRCSPISGHTSVYWYQQALGLGLQFLLWYDEGEERNRGNFPPRFSGRQFPNYSSELNVNALELEDSALYLCASSPRADTQYFGPGTRLTVL.

The rearrangement uses TRBV7-9 and TRBJ2-5, with D possibly TRBD2 on 6 matching bases. Deletions cut 1 base from V and 5 bases from J, with 20 bases between. Germline V lookup: CDR1 SEHNR, CDR2 FQNEAQ (reference sequence). The CDR3 spans 17 residues. The CDR3 sequence is CASSLGLARRESETQYF. DNA of the CDR3: TGTGCCAGCAGCTTAGGTTTGGCCAGACGGGAGAGTGAGACCCAGTACTTC.

The sample holds one count of this clone. The chain is built from TRBV29-1 and TRBJ2-1, with TRBD2 matching over 12 bases. Losses at the gene ends were 6 bases for V and 8 bases for J; bases not matched to a gene: 11. Germline V lookup: CDR1 SQVTM, CDR2 ANQGSEA. This CDR3 is 15 amino acids long. The CDR3 sequence: CSVGVLTSGSHEQFF. CDR3 nucleotide sequence: TGCAGCGTCGGGGTCCTGACTAGCGGGAGCCATGAGCAGTTCTTC.

The chain is built from TRBV9 and TRBJ1-1, with TRBD1 as a possible D gene (5 bases). The V end was cut by 4 bases, the J end by 1 base, with 14 bases between. Germline-derived CDR1 and CDR2 are SGDLS and YYNGEE. This CDR3 spans 15 amino acids. For the CDR3, the DNA is TGTGCCAGCAGCTTTCAGACAGCCCCGAACACTGAAGCTTTCTTT. Encoded protein: CASSFQTAPNTEAFF.

The chain employs TRBV11-3 and TRBJ2-5; TRBD2 aligns across 7 bases. The CDR3 consists of 16 residues. Germline CDR1 is SGHNT and CDR2 is YENEEA. The junction had 11 bases not matched to a gene; V was cut back by 3 bases and J by 4 bases. CDR3: CASSLVRGGARETQYF. CDR3 DNA: TGTGCCAGCAGCTTGGTGCGGGGAGGGGCAAGAGAGACCCAGTACTTC.

The chain carries TRBV5-1 and TRBJ2-2, with D possibly TRBD2 on 5 matching bases. In germline, CDR1 is SGHRS, CDR2 YFSETQ. CDR3 length: 13 amino acids. V lost 4 bases and J 3 bases, leaving 7 bases between the germline ends. The chain's CDR3 is CASSPGDTGELFF. For the CDR3, the DNA is TGCGCCAGCAGCCCCGGGGACACCGGGGAGCTGTTTTTT.